Listed below are T cell receptor beta chains from one sample, sequenced in a study of T cells in Graves' hyperthyroidism and ophthalmopathy. Via MiXCR, TCRdb re-called the multiplex PCR reads, giving one row per CDR3 protein. This repertoire shows 490,000 or so distinct CDR3 sequences, about 22% found once; its top ten account for around 50%. Sequencing was carried out using blood. These receptors came from a woman between 65 and 79 years old with Graves' ophthalmopathy. Both conserved end residues are part of each CDR3. A D gene is named only where the DNA matches it firmly. For some rows the clone size is stated as once, few or many, or as a class when expanded; others skip it.

few | 18 | TRBJ1-5 | TRBD1 | TRBV28 | TGTGCCAGCAGTTTTTGGACAGGGGCTTCGGGAAGCAATCAGCCCCAGCATTTT | CASSFWTGASGSNQPQHF
few | 15 | TRBJ1-5 | NA | TRBV20-1 | TGCAGTGCTAGTTTGGGGCCCTATAGCAATCAGCCCCAGCATTTT | CSASLGPYSNQPQHF
few | 13 | TRBJ1-2 | NA | TRBV20-1 | TGCAGTGCTAGAGATCAGGGAGTAAATGGCTACACCTTC | CSARDQGVNGYTF
NA | 15 | TRBJ1-5 | TRBD1 | TRBV28 | TGTGCCAGCAGTTTAGTGACAGGGAACAATCAGCCCCAGCATTTT | CASSLVTGNNQPQHF
few | 17 | TRBJ1-3 | NA | TRBV11-2 | TGTGCCAGCAGCCTAACGGACAGCCAGTTTGCTGGAAACACCATATATTTT | CASSLTDSQFAGNTIYF
few | 16 | TRBJ1-4 | TRBD1 | TRBV7-2 | TGTGCCAGCAGCCTTACTCCGGGACAGGGCGGCGAAAAACTGTTTTTT | CASSLTPGQGGEKLFF
many | 14 | TRBJ2-5 | NA | TRBV12-3/TRBV12-4 | TGTGCCAGCAGTTTTAGCTACCCTCGAGAGACCCAGTACTTC | CASSFSYPRETQYF
many | 13 | TRBJ1-1 | NA | TRBV7-2 | TGTGCCAGCAGCTTCATGCGGAACACTGAAGCTTTCTTT | CASSFMRNTEAFF
NA | 15 | TRBJ2-3 | NA | TRBV6-1 | TGTGCCAGCAGTGAATTACAGGCTAGCACAGATATGCAGTATTTT | CASSELQASTDMQYF
few | 11 | TRBJ2-5 | NA | TRBV2 | TGTGCCAGCAGCGACGGTTTGACCCAGTACTTC | CASSDGLTQYF
NA | 15 | TRBJ1-4 | TRBD1 | TRBV28 | TGTGCCAGCAGGACAGGGGGCGCGGTTGGGGAAAAACTGTTTTTT | CASRTGGAVGEKLFF
few | 13 | TRBJ2-7 | NA | TRBV20-1 | TGCAGTGCTAGAGAAACAGTTAGCTACGAGCAGTACTTC | CSARETVSYEQYF
few | 16 | TRBJ2-1 | TRBD2 | TRBV18 | TGTGCCAGCTCACCACCGAGGCTAGCGGGAGTCAATGAGCAGTTCTTC | CASSPPRLAGVNEQFF
NA | 16 | TRBJ1-6 | NA | TRBV5-5 | TGTGCCAGATCCGCCCGGGACGGAAAGCTCCTAGGGCCCCTCCACTTT | CARSARDGKLLGPLHF
few | 16 | TRBJ2-3 | TRBD2 | TRBV19 | TGTGCCAGTAGTCTCGGACTAGCCGCCCTCACAGATACGCAGTATTTT | CASSLGLAALTDTQYF
NA | 14 | TRBJ2-2 | NA | TRBV2 | TGTACCAGCAGCCAGGGATTCAACACCGGGGAGCTGTTTTTT | CTSSQGFNTGELFF
NA | 16 | TRBJ2-6 | NA | TRBV9 | TGTGCCAGCAGCGGTTACAGGGTATCTGGGGCCAACGTCCTGACTTTC | CASSGYRVSGANVLTF
NA | 14 | TRBJ2-1 | TRBD2 | TRBV3-1 | TGTGCCAGCAGCGCCGGACTAGCGGGAGATCGTAAGTTCTTC | CASSAGLAGDRKFF
NA | 12 | TRBJ1-1 | NA | TRBV6-1 | TGTGCCAGCAGTTCCTGGGGCACTGAAGCTTTCTTT | CASSSWGTEAFF
NA | 15 | TRBJ2-1 | TRBD1 | TRBV18 | TGTGCCAGCTCACCAGGGACAGGGAACTACAATGAGCAGTTCTTC | CASSPGTGNYNEQFF
NA | 17 | TRBJ2-7 | TRBD2 | TRBV2 | TGTGCCGGCACCGGGACTAGCGGAGCCCATAACCCCTACGAGCAGTACTTC | CAGTGTSGAHNPYEQYF
few | 16 | TRBJ2-1 | TRBD2 | TRBV7-2 | TGTGCCAGCAGCGCTTGGGCTAGCGGGAGCTCAAAGGAGCAGTTCTTC | CASSAWASGSSKEQFF
many | 13 | TRBJ2-7 | TRBD1 | TRBV10-3 | TGTGCCATCTCAGGGACAGGGGACTACGAGCAGTACTTC | CAISGTGDYEQYF
NA | 15 | TRBJ2-2 | NA | TRBV2 | TGTGCCAGCAGTTCCCTCTACGGGAGTACCGGGGAGCTGTTTTTT | CASSSLYGSTGELFF
few | 13 | TRBJ1-1 | NA | TRBV19 | TGTGCCAGTAGTATAAACAGGAACACTGAAGCTTTCTTT | CASSINRNTEAFF
few | 13 | TRBJ2-7 | NA | TRBV10-1 | TGCGCCAGCAGTGAGTCGAGGGCAGGGCGGCAGTACTTC | CASSESRAGRQYF
few | 12 | TRBJ2-7 | NA | TRBV20-1 | TGCAGCGACCAACGGCTCTCCTACGAGCAGTACTTC | CSDQRLSYEQYF
once | 13 | TRBJ1-5 | NA | TRBV20-1 | TGCAGTGCACGGGGGACTGTCAATCAGCCCCAGCATTTT | CSARGTVNQPQHF
many | 13 | TRBJ2-7 | TRBD2 | TRBV2 | TGTGCCAGCGGGGGGAGGGGAATGTACGAGCAGTACTTC | CASGGRGMYEQYF
NA | 14 | TRBJ2-7 | TRBD1 | TRBV19 | TGTGCCACCTCAGACAGGGGGGGCTACTACGAGCAGTACTTC | CATSDRGGYYEQYF
many | 14 | TRBJ1-4 | TRBD1 | TRBV2 | TGTGCCAGCGTCCAGGGGGGAACTAATGAAAAACTGTTTTTT | CASVQGGTNEKLFF
few | 16 | TRBJ1-1 | NA | TRBV20-1 | TGCAGTGCTAGTAGATCACAGGGTATGGTGAACACTGAAGCTTTCTTT | CSASRSQGMVNTEAFF
many | 12 | TRBJ2-7 | NA | TRBV2 | TGTGCCAGCATCGGACAGCAATACGAGCAGTACTTC | CASIGQQYEQYF
NA | 15 | TRBJ2-1 | TRBD2 | TRBV7-9 | TGTGCCAGCAGTCTCAGCGGGGACTCCTACAATGAGCAGTTCTTC | CASSLSGDSYNEQFF
NA | 15 | TRBJ2-5 | NA | TRBV9 | TGTGCCAGCAGCGTATTGCCAGCGGGCGGAGAGACCCAGTACTTC | CASSVLPAGGETQYF
many | 16 | TRBJ2-7 | TRBD1 | TRBV11-2 | TGTGCCAGCAGCTTAGTGGGACAGGGGGGGACCTACGAGCAGTACTTC | CASSLVGQGGTYEQYF
NA | 15 | TRBJ2-1 | NA | TRBV11-2 | TGTGCCAGCAGCATTCAGCGGGCTACCTACAATGAGCAGTTCTTC | CASSIQRATYNEQFF
few | 15 | TRBJ1-1 | NA | TRBV12-5 | TGTGCTAGTGGTCCTAGGGGTAGGGTCCGGACTGAAGCTTTCTTT | CASGPRGRVRTEAFF
NA | 16 | TRBJ2-5 | TRBD2 | TRBV5-1 | TGCGCCAGCAGCTCAGGACTAGCGGGAGAAGCGGAGACCCAGTACTTC | CASSSGLAGEAETQYF
NA | 18 | TRBJ1-6 | NA | TRBV27 | TGTGCCAGCAGTTTATCTAACAGGCGGACGACCTATAATTCACCCCTCCACTTT | CASSLSNRRTTYNSPLHF
few | 15 | TRBJ1-4 | NA | TRBV24-1 | TGTGCCACCAGTGATGGCGGTGGCCGTGAAGAAAAACTGTTTTTT | CATSDGGGREEKLFF
once | 14 | TRBJ2-1 | TRBD1 | TRBV20-1 | TGCAGTGTTTTCAGGTCAGGGGGCTACAATGAGCAGTTCTTC | CSVFRSGGYNEQFF
few | 14 | TRBJ2-1 | TRBD2 | TRBV20-1 | TGCAGTGCTAGGGGACTAGCGCTATACAATGAGCAGTTCTTC | CSARGLALYNEQFF
NA | 13 | TRBJ2-1 | TRBD2 | TRBV6-2/TRBV6-3 | TGTGCCAGCAGGGAGGGGACTATCTATGAGCAGTTCTTC | CASREGTIYEQFF
many | 16 | TRBJ2-2 | NA | TRBV11-2 | TGTGCCAGCAGCCCCCGGACAGCCGCGAACACCGGGGAGCTGTTTTTT | CASSPRTAANTGELFF
NA | 18 | TRBJ2-6 | NA | TRBV2 | TGTGCCAGCAGTGTGGTGGGGATCCTCTTCTCTGGGGCCAACGTCCTGACTTTC | CASSVVGILFSGANVLTF
few | 16 | TRBJ2-1 | TRBD2 | TRBV6-1 | TGTGCCAGCAGTAAAGCTAGCGGGACAACGTTCAATGAGCAGTTCTTC | CASSKASGTTFNEQFF
NA | 16 | TRBJ2-7 | NA | TRBV7-9 | TGTGCCAGCAGCCCCGCACTAGGACTCGACACCTACGAGCAGTACTTC | CASSPALGLDTYEQYF
many | 13 | TRBJ2-7 | NA | TRBV6-2/TRBV6-3 | TGTGCCAGCAGCGCACGGACGGGCGGCGAGCAGTACTTC | CASSARTGGEQYF
NA | 15 | TRBJ2-4 | TRBD2 | TRBV20-1 | TGCAGTGCTAGAGAGGGTAGCGGGAGTAAAAACATTCAGTACTTC | CSAREGSGSKNIQYF
NA | 14 | TRBJ2-3 | TRBD2 | TRBV2 | TGTGCCAGCACGGGACTAGCTAGCACAGATACGCAGTATTTT | CASTGLASTDTQYF
NA | 14 | TRBJ2-1 | TRBD1 | TRBV6-1 | TGTGCCAGCAATAGGGACAGTTGGGTCAATGAGCAGTTCTTC | CASNRDSWVNEQFF
few | 13 | TRBJ2-3 | TRBD1 | TRBV7-3 | TGTGCCAGCAGCCCCGGGACAGGAGGTACGCAGTATTTT | CASSPGTGGTQYF
few | 15 | TRBJ1-5 | TRBD1 | TRBV7-2 | TGTGCCAGCAGCTCAGGACAGGTGCCAAATCAGCCCCAGCATTTT | CASSSGQVPNQPQHF
few | 16 | TRBJ2-1 | TRBD2 | TRBV20-1 | TGCAGTGCGGTCTCCCTAGCGGGAGTTTACTACAATGAGCAGTTCTTC | CSAVSLAGVYYNEQFF
NA | 14 | TRBJ2-1 | NA | TRBV20-1 | TGCAGTGCTAACCTGGGACTGACCTACAATGAGCAGTTCTTC | CSANLGLTYNEQFF
many | 15 | TRBJ2-1 | TRBD2 | TRBV2 | TGTGCCAGCAGTGAAGGGACTAGCGAGAACAATGAGCAGTTCTTC | CASSEGTSENNEQFF